This entry lists 9 T cell receptor beta chains sequenced from one sample in a study of shared clonotypes between healthy human individuals. Assay: immunoSEQ multiplex PCR; the TCRdb copy retains only in-frame clones and omits some. The sample yields hundreds of thousands of clones, 70% to 80% seen once. What was sequenced was PBMCs. The receptor source for this set is a woman aged 40 to 49 in good health. Some clones in this sample may be carry-over from other donors' samples.

The chain employs TRBV2 and TRBJ1-5; TRBD1 matches at 8 bases. The V gene end was trimmed by 4 bases and the J gene end by 1 base; junction bases not matched to a gene: 6. The germline CDR1 and CDR2 sequences are SNHLY and FYNNEI. The length of the CDR3 is 16 residues. The CDR3 here is CASSAQGALSNQPQHF. DNA of the CDR3: TGTGCCAGCAGTGCGCAGGGGGCACTCAGCAATCAGCCCCAGCATTTT.

This clone was recorded only once. V usage is TRBV28 and J usage is TRBJ2-7; D is possibly TRBD1 or TRBD2 (5 bases each). Trimming cost V 2 bases and J 12 bases, with 23 bases left between them. This CDR3 has 15 amino acids. From germline, CDR1 is MDHEN and CDR2 SYDVKM. The CDR3 is CASSLPTEVPKGPYF. Written as DNA, the CDR3 is TGTGCCAGCAGTTTACCTACGGAGGTCCCTAAGGGACCGTACTTC.

This clone was observed once. This rearrangement joins TRBV7-6 to TRBJ1-3, with 9 bases that match TRBD1. Germline assignment: CDR1 SGHVS and CDR2 FNYEAQ. The V gene end was trimmed by 6 bases and the J gene end by 2 bases; junction bases not matched to a gene: 5. The length of the CDR3 is 15 residues. The CDR3 nucleotides read TGTGCCAGCAGTGCACAGGGGGCGGCTGGAAACACCATATATTTT. Its translation: CASSAQGAAGNTIYF.

This clone has only one observation. The chain uses TRBV7-6 and TRBJ1-1, with a possible D match to TRBD1 (5 bases). Looked up from germline, CDR1 is SGHVS and CDR2 is FNYEAQ. Trimming left V 1 base short and J 9 bases short, with 9 bases between. CDR3 size: 12 residues. As DNA, the CDR3 is TGTGCCAGCAGCTTAGGGGCAGGGCAAGCTTTCTTT. Translated, it gives CASSLGAGQAFF.

The rearrangement joins TRBV9 to TRBJ2-3; 9 nucleotides match TRBD2. The CDR3 runs 15 residues. Per the germline V gene, CDR1 is SGDLS and CDR2 is YYNGEE. V lost 7 bases and J lost 2; bases outside the gene matches: 8. CDR3 sequence reads: CASALSGSVTDTQYF. DNA for the CDR3: TGTGCCAGCGCCCTTAGCGGGAGCGTCACAGATACGCAGTATTTT.

The chain combines TRBV5-1 with TRBJ2-7; 8 bases map to TRBD1. Germline CDR1 is SGHRS and CDR2 is YFSETQ. The V segment lost 0 bases and the J segment 4 bases; nucleotides outside the gene matches: 6. The CDR3 is 15 residues long. The CDR3 region has the DNA TGCGCCAGCAGCTTGGCGGGACAGGCGAATTACGAGCAGTACTTC. This codes for CASSLAGQANYEQYF.

The sample holds a few counts of this clone. The chain employs TRBV29-1 and TRBJ2-1; tentative D call: TRBD2 (6 bases). CDR1 is SQVTM and CDR2 is ANQGSEA in the germline V gene. Trimming shortened V by 4 bases and J by 4 bases, and 14 bases separated the two germline ends. The CDR3 contains 14 residues. The CDR3 spells CSVGPSGGYNEQFF. CDR3 DNA: TGCAGCGTTGGCCCCAGCGGAGGGTACAATGAGCAGTTCTTC.

The rearrangement uses TRBV14 and TRBJ1-1; D not resolved. The CDR3 totals 13 residues. Trimming cost V 0 bases and J 6 bases, with 8 bases left between them. Germline V gene lookup returns CDR1 SGHDN and CDR2 FVKESK. The CDR3 loop reads CASSQDLIAEAFF. The CDR3 DNA follows: TGTGCCAGCAGCCAAGATCTCATCGCTGAAGCTTTCTTT.

The chain has TRBV30 and TRBJ2-7; D is undetermined. The V end was cut by 2 bases, the J end by 1 base, with 6 bases between. From germline, CDR1 is GTSNPN and CDR2 SVGIG (reference sequence). The CDR3 extends over 12 amino acids. CDR3 coding DNA: TGTGCCTGGAGTTCAGGTTCCTACGAGCAGTACTTC. It translates to CAWSSGSYEQYF.